Listed here is a single T cell receptor beta chain. Source study methods: Reference gene primer amplification gave nucleated cell count estimates. Only in-frame clones appear in the TCRdb table, and some are missing; sequencing was by immunoSEQ multiplex PCR. V and J calls and clone size come straight from that table; D and trimming were deduced from the DNA. The data show about 190,000 clones, with around 79% seen just once and approximately 13% held by the top ten. These data originate in a study of blood T cell repertoires in COVID-19. About the research overall: Samples representing acute and convalescent COVID-19 were sourced from the United States, Italy and Spain. From T cells, B-cell-depleted T cells, or PBMCs came the material, which was cDNA or gDNA.

This CDR3 spans 16 amino acids. Germline V CDR1 and CDR2: MDHEN, SYDVKM. V trimming: 0 bases; J trimming: 7 bases; junction bases outside the gene matches: 11. The chain is built from TRBV28 and TRBJ2-7; 8 nucleotides match TRBD2. Material for sequencing was peripheral blood. The receptor comes from a man aged 50 or older who had recovered from COVID-19. CDR3 sequence reads: CASSLWASGPMGEQYF. In nucleotides, the CDR3 is TGTGCCAGCAGTTTATGGGCTAGCGGGCCTATGGGGGAGCAGTACTTC. Combining the CDR3 with reference TRBV28 and TRBJ2-7 gives the whole variable domain DVKVTQSSRYLVKRTGEKVFLECVQDMDHENMFWYRQDPGLGLRLIYFSYDVKMKEKGDIPEGYSVSREKKERFSLILESASTNQTSMYLCASSLWASGPMGEQYFGPGTRLTVT.